This entry lists 19 T cell receptor beta chains sequenced from one sample in a study of cytomegalovirus exposure and HLA in healthy donors. Assay: immunoSEQ multiplex PCR; the TCRdb copy retains only in-frame clones and omits some. The sample holds about 130,000 clones, 89% seen once. Sequenced: PBMCs. The receptors here all came from a woman aged 18-30 years in good health and CMV-seronegative.

V is TRBV19 and J is TRBJ2-7; D is perhaps TRBD2 (5 bases). The CDR3 has 12 residues. Germline V gene sequence: CDR1 LNHDA, CDR2 SQIVND (reference sequence). V was trimmed by 5 bases and J by 2 bases, leaving 7 bases between them. Written as DNA, the CDR3 is TGTGCCAGTAGTCTCGGGACCTACGAGCAGTACTTC. This translates into CASSLGTYEQYF.

This chain uses TRBV7-8 with TRBJ2-1; TRBD2 aligns across 11 bases. Germline CDR1 reads SGHVS; CDR2 reads FQNEAQ. This CDR3 region has 18 residues. The V segment lost 5 bases and the J segment 5 bases; nucleotides outside the gene matches: 14. The CDR3 region is CASSLLSGRAGADNEQFF. CDR3 coding DNA: TGTGCCAGCAGCCTCCTTAGCGGGAGGGCCGGGGCTGACAATGAGCAGTTCTTC. Drawing the rest from reference TRBV7-8 and TRBJ2-1, the complete variable domain is GAGVSQSPRYKVAKRGQDVALRCDPISGHVSLFWYQQALGQGPEFLTYFQNEAQLDKSGLPSDRFFAERPEGSVSTLKIQRTQQEDSAVYLCASSLLSGRAGADNEQFFGPGTRLTVL.

This chain links TRBV10-1 with TRBJ1-1; D unresolved. Looked up from germline, CDR1 is WNHNN and CDR2 is SYGVQD (reference sequence). The V end lost 3 bases, the J end lost 7 bases, and 9 bases lay between the germline ends. This CDR3 has 12 residues. The CDR3 loop is CASSDEPGEAFF. In nucleotides, the CDR3 is TGCGCCAGCAGTGACGAACCGGGTGAAGCTTTCTTT.

The V gene is TRBV10-3, the J gene TRBJ1-1; tentatively, D is TRBD1 (5 bases). Germline V gives CDR1 ENHRY, CDR2 SYGVKD. V lost 10 bases to trimming and J lost 3 bases, with 18 bases between them. The CDR3 sequence is 14 residues long. This CDR3 reads CASHLGGEDTEAFF. Here the CDR3 DNA reads TGTGCCAGCCATTTGGGGGGTGAGGACACTGAAGCTTTCTTT.

The rearrangement links TRBV19 to TRBJ2-3, with 13 positions matching TRBD2. CDR3 length: 17 residues. CDR1 and CDR2 from the germline V gene are LNHDA and SQIVND (reference sequence). The junction had 5 bases not matched to a gene; V was cut back by 1 base and J by 4 bases. CDR3 protein: CASSIGGLAGVPDTQYF. DNA of the CDR3: TGTGCCAGTAGTATAGGCGGACTAGCGGGAGTCCCAGATACGCAGTATTTT.

V is TRBV10-1 and J is TRBJ1-1; TRBD1 matches 8 bases. Germline CDR1 reads WNHNN; CDR2 reads SYGVQD (reference sequence). The CDR3 sequence is 17 residues long. The ends lost 2 bases at V and 0 bases at J; junction bases unmatched: 8. CDR3 loop: CASSEGRTGYMNTEAFF. CDR3 in DNA: TGCGCCAGCAGTGAGGGTCGGACAGGGTATATGAACACTGAAGCTTTCTTT.

The gene calls are TRBV11-2 and TRBJ2-2; weak D call: TRBD2 (5 bases). Germline V lookup: CDR1 SGHAT, CDR2 FQNNGV. The length of the CDR3 is 16 residues. The V end was cut by 1 base, the J end by 7 bases, with 16 bases between. The CDR3 loop is CASSLGPDRGNGELFF. CDR3 DNA sequence: TGTGCCAGCAGCTTAGGCCCCGATCGAGGGAACGGGGAGCTGTTTTTT.

This sequence joins TRBV10-1 and TRBJ2-3; D uncertain. The CDR3 length is 13 residues. Germline-derived CDR1 and CDR2 are WNHNN and SYGVQD (reference sequence). Trimming took off 2 bases at V and 4 bases at J, with 7 bases between the two ends. Here the CDR3 reads CASSEQVPDTQYF. CDR3 in DNA: TGCGCCAGCAGTGAGCAGGTCCCAGATACGCAGTATTTT.

The CDR3 DNA reads as TGTGCCTGGAGCGGGACTAGAAGGGTCTACTTC. Translating gives CAWSGTRRVYF. The rearrangement joins TRBV30 to TRBJ2-4, with 8 bases lining up with TRBD2. This CDR3 comprises 11 residues. Germline V gives CDR1 GTSNPN, CDR2 SVGIG (reference sequence). J was trimmed by 16 bases and V by 3 bases; bases with no gene match: 8. Looking up the rest from reference TRBV30 and TRBJ2-4 gives the full variable domain: SQTIHQWPATLVQPVGSPLSLECTVEGTSNPNLYWYRQAAGRGLQLLFYSVGIGQISSEVPQNLSASRPQDRQFILSSKKLLLSDSGFYLCAWSGTRRVYFGAGTRLSVL.

This clone has just one count. This sequence joins TRBV28 and TRBJ1-5; D gene uncertain. The CDR3 runs to 12 residues. Germline-derived CDR1 and CDR2 are MDHEN and SYDVKM. Trimming took 11 bases from V and 0 from J, leaving 8 bases between them. The CDR3 DNA reads as TGTGCCGCGGCAGATAGCAATCAGCCCCAGCATTTT. Its translation is CAAADSNQPQHF.

The rearrangement links TRBV7-9 to TRBJ1-5, with D possibly being TRBD1 (6 bases). The CDR3 has 16 amino acids. V was trimmed by 4 bases and J by 2 bases, leaving 15 bases between them. The germline CDR1 and CDR2 sequences are SEHNR and FQNEAQ (reference sequence). CDR3 in DNA: TGTGCCAGCAGCTCGATAGGGGGTACTGGCAATCAGCCCCAGCATTTT. Amino acid sequence: CASSSIGGTGNQPQHF.

The CDR3 spells CASSSGLATTGELFF. CDR3 bases: TGTGCCAGTAGCTCTGGATTAGCAACCACCGGGGAGCTGTTTTTT. V usage is TRBV19 and J usage is TRBJ2-2; D not resolved. Germline values: CDR1 LNHDA, CDR2 SQIVND (reference sequence). CDR3 length: 15 residues. The germline V and J ends were trimmed by 6 bases and 4 bases, with 15 bases remaining between them.

This chain uses TRBV7-9 with TRBJ2-7; 11 bases line up with TRBD1. The CDR3 consists of 17 residues. The germline gives CDR1 SEHNR, CDR2 FQNEAQ (reference sequence). V was pared by 5 bases and J by 0 bases, with 9 bases of the junction left unmatched. The CDR3 loop reads CASSDRTGGTPSYEQYF. CDR3 DNA: TGTGCCAGCAGCGACCGGACAGGGGGCACCCCCTCCTACGAGCAGTACTTC.

The sample holds one count of this clone. The chain couples TRBV5-6 to TRBJ1-4; no reliable D call. V lost 1 base to trimming and J lost 7 bases, with 11 bases between them. The length of the CDR3 is 14 residues. CDR1 is SGHDT, CDR2 YYEEEE, per germline. CDR3 sequence (DNA): TGTGCCAGCAGCTTGTCTGGGCCGCTTGAAAAACTGTTTTTT. The encoded protein is CASSLSGPLEKLFF. The full variable domain, in which reference TRBV5-6 and TRBJ1-4 provide the parts outside the CDR3, is DAGVTQSPTHLIKTRGQQVTLRCSPKSGHDTVSWYQQALGQGPQFIFQYYEEEERQRGNFPDRFSGHQFPNYSSELNVNALLLGDSALYLCASSLSGPLEKLFFGSGTQLSVL.

This clone was observed a handful of times. This sequence joins TRBV2 and TRBJ1-1, with a possible D match to TRBD1 (6 bases). Deletions cut 1 base from V and 8 bases from J, with 11 bases between. This CDR3 comprises 13 residues. Germline loops: CDR1 SNHLY, CDR2 FYNNEI. Written as DNA, the CDR3 is TGTGCCAGCAGTGAAGGGGCAGGGGTAGAAGCTTTCTTT. Protein product: CASSEGAGVEAFF.

The chain combines TRBV5-1 with TRBJ2-5, with 8 bases lining up with TRBD2. Losses at the gene ends were 4 bases for V and 3 bases for J; bases not matched to a gene: 11. The germline V gene encodes CDR1 SGHRS and CDR2 YFSETQ. The CDR3 is 16 residues long. As DNA, the CDR3 is TGCGCCAGCAGCCCCCGCCCGAGCGGGAGTAAAGAGACCCAGTACTTC. Translating gives CASSPRPSGSKETQYF.

This sequence joins TRBV6-1 and TRBJ2-7; TRBD2 matches at 9 bases. The CDR3 covers 12 residues. Germline V CDR1 and CDR2: MNHNS, SASEGT. V trimming: 11 bases; J trimming: 5 bases; junction bases outside the gene matches: 7. CDR3 DNA sequence: TGTGCCGGGGGCCTAGCGGGAAACGAGCAGTACTTC. The encoded protein is CAGGLAGNEQYF.

CDR3 sequence (DNA): TGTGCCAGCAGTGAGGTCGACAGGGGGGGCTCTGGGGCCAACGTCCTGACTTTC. Its protein is CASSEVDRGGSGANVLTF. V gene TRBV2 combines with J gene TRBJ2-6; 9 nucleotides align to TRBD1. The CDR3 covers 18 residues. Germline V gene data show CDR1 as SNHLY and CDR2 as FYNNEI. V shed 3 bases and J 0 bases; nucleotides not matched to a gene: 6. Full variable domain (missing parts from reference TRBV2 and TRBJ2-6): EPEVTQTPSHQVTQMGQEVILRCVPISNHLYFYWYRQILGQKVEFLVSFYNNEISEKSEIFDDQFSVERPDGSNFTLKIRSTKLEDSAMYFCASSEVDRGGSGANVLTFGAGSRLTVL.

The chain combines TRBV11-2 with TRBJ2-2; TRBD2 matches 9 bases. V shed 3 bases and J 6 bases; nucleotides not matched to a gene: 5. Germline V gene sequence: CDR1 SGHAT, CDR2 FQNNGV. This CDR3 comprises 15 residues. The CDR3 sequence: CASSFGREGAGELFF. The CDR3 bases are TGTGCCAGCAGCTTTGGGCGGGAGGGGGCCGGGGAGCTGTTTTTT.